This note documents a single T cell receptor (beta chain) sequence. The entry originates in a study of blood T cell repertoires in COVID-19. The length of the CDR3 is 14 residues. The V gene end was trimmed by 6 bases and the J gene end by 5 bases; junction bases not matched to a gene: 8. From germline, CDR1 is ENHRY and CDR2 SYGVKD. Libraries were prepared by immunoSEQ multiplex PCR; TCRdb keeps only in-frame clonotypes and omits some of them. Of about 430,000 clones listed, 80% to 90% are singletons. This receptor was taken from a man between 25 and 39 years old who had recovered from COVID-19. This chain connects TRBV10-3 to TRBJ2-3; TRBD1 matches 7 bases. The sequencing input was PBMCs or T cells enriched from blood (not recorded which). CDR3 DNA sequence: TGTGCCATCAGGTCAGGGGGTGGAGGAGATACGCAGTATTTT. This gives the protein CAIRSGGGGDTQYF.